This TCR beta chain comes out of a study of T cells in localized non-small cell lung cancer. Points from the study as a whole: For the top 100 tumor clones, a median about 50 also appeared in adjacent lung. Highest T cell clonality was seen in uninvolved adjacent lung, surpassing that measured in tumor. Investigators sequenced only a single tumor region, leaving heterogeneity possible. Longer overall survival was seen with higher T cell density measured in blood.

This clone appeared once. Antigen specificity is unknown. The protocol was immunoSEQ multiplex PCR, while the TCRdb copy is restricted to in-frame clones and leaves out a portion. Among under 150,000 clones listed, around 89% were seen once. This sequence originates from a female donor aged 60 or older with stage I lung adenocarcinoma. This sample comprised peripheral blood, obtained before any cancer treatment.

CDR3 region: CASSIHGSGTNQPQHF. The CDR3, as DNA: TGTGCCAGCAGCATACATGGCAGCGGTACTAATCAGCCCCAGCATTTT. This chain joins TRBV11-2 and TRBJ1-5; D is unclear. Trimming stripped 5 bases from V and 4 bases from J, with 18 bases between. This CDR3 comprises 16 residues. Germline V gene data show CDR1 as SGHAT and CDR2 as FQNNGV. The full variable domain, in which reference TRBV11-2 and TRBJ1-5 provide the parts outside the CDR3, is EAGVAQSPRYKIIEKRQSVAFWCNPISGHATLYWYQQILGQGPKLLIQFQNNGVVDDSQLPKDRFSAERLKGVDSTLKIQPAKLEDSAVYLCASSIHGSGTNQPQHFGDGTRLSIL.